A selection of T cell receptor beta chains follows, all from one sample in a study of shared clonotypes between healthy human individuals. The method was immunoSEQ multiplex PCR; TCRdb's version includes in-frame clones alone and lacks a portion of them. The table shows roughly 2 million clones, with 85% to 95% occurring only once. The material sequenced was naive CD4+ T cells sorted from blood. Receptors originate from a man aged 18 to 29 in good health. The conserved cysteine and the conserved F or W are not part of the CDR3 here. Clone size is shown for a subset of rows, as once, few, many or a class of expanded clone.

V gene: TRBV5-1; J gene: TRBJ1-5; clone size: NA; CDR3 length: 11; CDR3 protein: ASSHEPALPQH
V gene: TRBV10-2; J gene: TRBJ2-7; clone size: NA; CDR3 length: 13; CDR3 protein: ASSEGTLVGYEQY
V gene: TRBV10-3; J gene: TRBJ1-5; clone size: NA; CDR3 length: 13; CDR3 protein: AISESKFSDQPQH
V gene: TRBV2; J gene: TRBJ1-1; clone size: NA; CDR3 length: 11; CDR3 protein: ASRGQWNTEAF
V gene: TRBV28; J gene: TRBJ1-5; clone size: NA; CDR3 length: 13; CDR3 protein: ASTPYGSLGQPQH
V gene: TRBV10-3; J gene: TRBJ2-3; clone size: NA; CDR3 length: 14; CDR3 protein: AISAAVGVRTDTQY
V gene: TRBV5-1; J gene: TRBJ2-3; clone size: NA; CDR3 length: 12; CDR3 protein: ASSDTSAADTQY
V gene: TRBV7-9; J gene: TRBJ2-4; clone size: NA; CDR3 length: 14; CDR3 protein: ASSLPPLATKNIQY
V gene: TRBV7-3; J gene: TRBJ2-2; clone size: NA; CDR3 length: 15; CDR3 protein: ASSPQGPTVNTGELF
V gene: TRBV28; J gene: TRBJ2-1; clone size: NA; CDR3 length: 13; CDR3 protein: ASSLPGGHGGEQF
V gene: TRBV4-1; J gene: TRBJ2-1; clone size: NA; CDR3 length: 14; CDR3 protein: ASSQGPSDSYNEQF
V gene: TRBV19; J gene: TRBJ1-5; clone size: once; CDR3 length: 13; CDR3 protein: ASSITGIRNQPQH
V gene: TRBV30; J gene: TRBJ1-2; clone size: NA; CDR3 length: 12; CDR3 protein: AWRKTGTIYGYT
V gene: TRBV2; J gene: TRBJ2-5; clone size: NA; CDR3 length: 12; CDR3 protein: ASNERGAQETQY
V gene: TRBV19; J gene: TRBJ1-6; clone size: NA; CDR3 length: 13; CDR3 protein: ASSEGDIHNSPLH
V gene: TRBV5-1; J gene: TRBJ2-4; clone size: NA; CDR3 length: 14; CDR3 protein: ASSLSLAALGDIQY
V gene: TRBV5-8; J gene: TRBJ1-5; clone size: NA; CDR3 length: 13; CDR3 protein: ASSLEGKNNQPQH
V gene: TRBV5-1; J gene: TRBJ1-2; clone size: NA; CDR3 length: 14; CDR3 protein: ASSLIPYETGDGYT
V gene: TRBV21-1; J gene: TRBJ2-7; clone size: NA; CDR3 length: 11; CDR3 protein: ALRGGESYEQY
V gene: TRBV6-5; J gene: TRBJ2-7; clone size: NA; CDR3 length: 11; CDR3 protein: ASSRLDIYEQY
V gene: TRBV27; J gene: TRBJ1-5; clone size: NA; CDR3 length: 12; CDR3 protein: ASSFSQPNQPQH
V gene: TRBV4-2; J gene: TRBJ2-7; clone size: NA; CDR3 length: 12; CDR3 protein: ASSQDLARFGQY
V gene: TRBV7-3; J gene: TRBJ1-4; clone size: NA; CDR3 length: 11; CDR3 protein: ASSLTPNEKLF
V gene: TRBV7-8; J gene: TRBJ2-2; clone size: NA; CDR3 length: 14; CDR3 protein: ASSQLTGGNTGELF
V gene: TRBV11-2; J gene: TRBJ1-1; clone size: NA; CDR3 length: 8; CDR3 protein: ASSHLEAF
V gene: TRBV5-4; J gene: TRBJ2-1; clone size: NA; CDR3 length: 14; CDR3 protein: ASSLEAGGLNNEQF
V gene: TRBV7-8; J gene: TRBJ2-5; clone size: once; CDR3 length: 14; CDR3 protein: ASSLRTSGIQETQY
V gene: TRBV7-2; J gene: TRBJ2-7; clone size: NA; CDR3 length: 12; CDR3 protein: ASSPGQGAGEQY
V gene: TRBV5-1; J gene: TRBJ2-2; clone size: NA; CDR3 length: 9; CDR3 protein: ASSFSGELF
V gene: TRBV14; J gene: TRBJ2-5; clone size: NA; CDR3 length: 12; CDR3 protein: ASSRRQRIETQY
V gene: TRBV7-9; J gene: TRBJ1-6; clone size: NA; CDR3 length: 13; CDR3 protein: ASRLTGTDNSPLH
V gene: TRBV6-5; J gene: TRBJ2-3; clone size: NA; CDR3 length: 12; CDR3 protein: ASSALTGTDTQY
V gene: TRBV6-1; J gene: TRBJ2-1; clone size: NA; CDR3 length: 14; CDR3 protein: ASRESGTSRYNEQF
V gene: TRBV6-6; J gene: TRBJ1-4; clone size: NA; CDR3 length: 9; CDR3 protein: ASTLNEKLF
V gene: TRBV11-2; J gene: TRBJ1-3; clone size: NA; CDR3 length: 13; CDR3 protein: ASSLGFSSGNTIY
V gene: TRBV15; J gene: TRBJ2-7; clone size: NA; CDR3 length: 15; CDR3 protein: ATSRELGGWGSYEQY
V gene: TRBV2; J gene: TRBJ2-6; clone size: NA; CDR3 length: 12; CDR3 protein: ASSAAPGANVLT
V gene: TRBV5-6; J gene: TRBJ2-7; clone size: NA; CDR3 length: 13; CDR3 protein: ASSPDPGGTYEQY
V gene: TRBV18; J gene: TRBJ2-7; clone size: NA; CDR3 length: 14; CDR3 protein: ASSPALQGAGYEQY
V gene: TRBV2; J gene: TRBJ1-5; clone size: NA; CDR3 length: 11; CDR3 protein: ATTRDVNQPQH
V gene: TRBV29-1; J gene: TRBJ2-5; clone size: NA; CDR3 length: 11; CDR3 protein: SVEDKRAVTQY
V gene: TRBV7-8; J gene: TRBJ1-1; clone size: NA; CDR3 length: 14; CDR3 protein: ASSLEQGALNTEAF
V gene: TRBV30; J gene: TRBJ2-3; clone size: NA; CDR3 length: 13; CDR3 protein: AWRMNSYDTDTQY
V gene: TRBV30; J gene: TRBJ2-2; clone size: NA; CDR3 length: 12; CDR3 protein: SISGGPKTGELF
V gene: TRBV5-4; J gene: TRBJ2-3; clone size: NA; CDR3 length: 14; CDR3 protein: ASSLGGLAGTDTQY
V gene: TRBV2; J gene: TRBJ2-1; clone size: NA; CDR3 length: 12; CDR3 protein: ASSLRTTYNEQF
V gene: TRBV6-7; J gene: TRBJ2-5; clone size: NA; CDR3 length: 15; CDR3 protein: ASSPGLAGDRQETQY
V gene: TRBV7-8; J gene: TRBJ2-7; clone size: NA; CDR3 length: 14; CDR3 protein: ASSQSGTSGAYEQY
V gene: TRBV6-5; J gene: TRBJ2-3; clone size: once; CDR3 length: 13; CDR3 protein: ASSPLAGDTDTQY
V gene: TRBV30; J gene: TRBJ2-1; clone size: NA; CDR3 length: 15; CDR3 protein: AWSAGLAGGAYNEQF
V gene: TRBV11-2; J gene: TRBJ2-3; clone size: NA; CDR3 length: 13; CDR3 protein: ASSPGPFGVDTQY
V gene: TRBV5-1; J gene: TRBJ1-2; clone size: NA; CDR3 length: 15; CDR3 protein: ASSLAAGPSPAYGYT
V gene: TRBV30; J gene: TRBJ2-7; clone size: NA; CDR3 length: 11; CDR3 protein: AWGSGGPYEQY
V gene: TRBV10-1; J gene: TRBJ2-7; clone size: NA; CDR3 length: 14; CDR3 protein: ASSEVAPATLYEQY
V gene: TRBV4-1; J gene: TRBJ2-7; clone size: NA; CDR3 length: 16; CDR3 protein: ASSQYREGAADTYEQY
V gene: TRBV30; J gene: TRBJ2-3; clone size: NA; CDR3 length: 12; CDR3 protein: AWAETGGTDTQY
V gene: TRBV5-4; J gene: TRBJ1-2; clone size: NA; CDR3 length: 14; CDR3 protein: ASSYAGLSSNYGYT
V gene: TRBV25-1; J gene: TRBJ1-2; clone size: NA; CDR3 length: 12; CDR3 protein: ASSKTGRRVGYT
V gene: TRBV28; J gene: TRBJ1-1; clone size: NA; CDR3 length: 12; CDR3 protein: ASSRTGFGFEAF
V gene: TRBV29-1; J gene: TRBJ2-7; clone size: NA; CDR3 length: 13; CDR3 protein: SVLTRDRVSYEQY